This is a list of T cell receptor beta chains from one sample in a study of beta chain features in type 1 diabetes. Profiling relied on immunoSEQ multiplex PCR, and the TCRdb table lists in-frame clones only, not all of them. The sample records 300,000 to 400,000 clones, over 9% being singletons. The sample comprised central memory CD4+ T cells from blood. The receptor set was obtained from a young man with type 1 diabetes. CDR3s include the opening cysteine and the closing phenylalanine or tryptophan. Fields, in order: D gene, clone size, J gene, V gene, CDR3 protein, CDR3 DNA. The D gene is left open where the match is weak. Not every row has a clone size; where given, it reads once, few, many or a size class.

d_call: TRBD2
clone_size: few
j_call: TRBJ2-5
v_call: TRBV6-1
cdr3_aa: CASSGLLAGGGTQYF
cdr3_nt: TGTGCCAGCAGTGGACTTTTAGCGGGAGGGGGGACCCAGTACTTC

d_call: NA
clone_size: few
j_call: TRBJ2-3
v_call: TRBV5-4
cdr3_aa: CASSLPDGPGDTQYF
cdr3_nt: TGTGCCAGCAGCTTGCCGGACGGTCCGGGGGATACGCAGTATTTT

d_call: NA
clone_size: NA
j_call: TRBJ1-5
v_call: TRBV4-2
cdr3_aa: CASSQEKGWQPQHF
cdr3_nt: TGTGCCAGCAGCCAAGAGAAGGGTTGGCAGCCCCAGCATTTT

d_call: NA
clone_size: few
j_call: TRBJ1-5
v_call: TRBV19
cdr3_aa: CASSIAGRLNQPQHF
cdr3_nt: TGTGCCAGTAGTATAGCTGGCAGGTTGAATCAGCCCCAGCATTTT

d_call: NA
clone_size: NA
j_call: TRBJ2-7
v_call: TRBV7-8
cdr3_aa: CASSLEGSSYEQYF
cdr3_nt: TGTGCCAGCAGCTTAGAGGGGAGCTCCTACGAGCAGTACTTC

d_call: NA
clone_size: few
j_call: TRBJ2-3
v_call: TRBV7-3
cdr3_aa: CASSRGQPPDTQYF
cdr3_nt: TGTGCCAGCAGCCGAGGACAGCCGCCTGATACGCAGTATTTT

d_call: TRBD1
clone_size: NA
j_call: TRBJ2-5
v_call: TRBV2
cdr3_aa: CASSGTGGETQYF
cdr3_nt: TGTGCCAGCAGCGGGACAGGGGGAGAGACCCAGTACTTC

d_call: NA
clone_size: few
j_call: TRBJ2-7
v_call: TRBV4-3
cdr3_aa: CASSHEPRYEQYF
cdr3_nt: TGCGCCAGCAGCCATGAACCCCGCTACGAGCAGTACTTC

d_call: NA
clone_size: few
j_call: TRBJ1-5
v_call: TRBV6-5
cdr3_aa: CASSTRSNQPQHF
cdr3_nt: TGTGCCAGCAGCACACGCTCCAATCAGCCCCAGCATTTT

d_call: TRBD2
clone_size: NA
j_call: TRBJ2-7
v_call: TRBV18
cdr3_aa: CASSRTYGTSGNYEQYF
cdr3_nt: TGTGCCAGCTCACGCACGTACGGGACTAGCGGGAACTACGAGCAGTACTTC

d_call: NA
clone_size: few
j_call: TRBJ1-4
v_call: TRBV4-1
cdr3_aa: CASSALGEKLFF
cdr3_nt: TGCGCCAGCAGCGCCCTGGGTGAAAAACTGTTTTTT

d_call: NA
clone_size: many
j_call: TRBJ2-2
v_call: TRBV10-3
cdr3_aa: CAIRQAGELFF
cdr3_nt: TGTGCCATCAGACAGGCCGGGGAGCTGTTTTTT

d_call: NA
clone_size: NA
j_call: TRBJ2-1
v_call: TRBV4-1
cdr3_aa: CASSQEERQQFF
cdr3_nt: TGCGCCAGCAGCCAAGAGGAGCGACAGCAGTTCTTC

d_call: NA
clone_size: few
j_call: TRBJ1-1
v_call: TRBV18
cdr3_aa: CASSPLRGDGTEAFF
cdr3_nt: TGTGCCAGCTCACCACTGCGAGGGGACGGCACTGAAGCTTTCTTT

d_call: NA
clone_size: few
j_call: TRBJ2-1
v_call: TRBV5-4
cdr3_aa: CASSLVSVVGNEQFF
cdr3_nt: TGTGCCAGCAGCTTGGTTAGCGTCGTTGGGAATGAGCAGTTCTTC

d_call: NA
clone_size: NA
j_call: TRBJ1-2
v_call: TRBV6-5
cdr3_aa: CASSYEVSGYTF
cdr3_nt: TGTGCCAGCAGTTACGAGGTGTCCGGCTACACCTTC

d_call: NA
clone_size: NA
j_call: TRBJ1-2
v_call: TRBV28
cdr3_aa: CASWDTTGSYGYTF
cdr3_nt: TGTGCCAGCTGGGACACCACAGGGAGCTATGGCTACACCTTC

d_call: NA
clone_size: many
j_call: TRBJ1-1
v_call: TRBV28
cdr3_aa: CASSSSDLNTEAFF
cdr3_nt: TGTGCCAGCAGTTCCTCGGACTTGAACACTGAAGCTTTCTTT

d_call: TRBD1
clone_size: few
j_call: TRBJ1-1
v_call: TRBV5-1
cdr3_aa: CASSTLGQTNTEAFF
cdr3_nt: TGCGCCAGCAGCACCCTGGGACAGACGAACACTGAAGCTTTCTTT

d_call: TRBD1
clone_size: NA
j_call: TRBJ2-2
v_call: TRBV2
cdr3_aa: CASIGTGWAGELFF
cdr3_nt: TGTGCCAGCATTGGGACAGGGTGGGCCGGGGAGCTGTTTTTT

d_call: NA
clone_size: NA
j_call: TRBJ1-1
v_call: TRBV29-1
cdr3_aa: CSARTEMNTEAFF
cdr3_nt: TGCAGCGCGAGGACGGAGATGAACACTGAAGCTTTCTTT

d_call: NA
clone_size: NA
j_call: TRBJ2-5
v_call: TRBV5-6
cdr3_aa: CASSLDRSETQYF
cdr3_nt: TGTGCCAGCAGCTTGGATAGAAGTGAGACCCAGTACTTC

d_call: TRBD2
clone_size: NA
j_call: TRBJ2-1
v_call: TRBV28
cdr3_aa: CASSLPSGITSYNEQFF
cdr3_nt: TGTGCCAGCAGTTTACCTAGCGGGATAACCTCCTACAATGAGCAGTTCTTC

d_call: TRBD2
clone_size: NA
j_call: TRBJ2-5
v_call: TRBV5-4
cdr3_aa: CASSPGTSGRQETQYF
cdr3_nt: TGTGCCAGCAGCCCCGGGACTAGCGGGAGGCAGGAGACCCAGTACTTC

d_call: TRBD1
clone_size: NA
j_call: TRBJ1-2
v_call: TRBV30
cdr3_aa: CAWDGTGDGYTF
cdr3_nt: TGTGCCTGGGACGGGACAGGGGATGGCTACACCTTC

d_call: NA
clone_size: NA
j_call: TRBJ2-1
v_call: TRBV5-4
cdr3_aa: CASRSQSPGSGSNEQFF
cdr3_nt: TGTGCCAGCAGATCCCAATCGCCGGGGAGTGGTAGCAATGAGCAGTTCTTC

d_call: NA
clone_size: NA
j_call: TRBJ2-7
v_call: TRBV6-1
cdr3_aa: CASHLSRGTPYEQYF
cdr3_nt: TGTGCCAGCCACCTCTCCCGGGGGACACCCTACGAGCAGTACTTC

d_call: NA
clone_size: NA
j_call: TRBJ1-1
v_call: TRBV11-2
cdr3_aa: CASSFTGLTEAFF
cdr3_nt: TGTGCCAGCAGCTTCACAGGGTTGACTGAAGCTTTCTTT

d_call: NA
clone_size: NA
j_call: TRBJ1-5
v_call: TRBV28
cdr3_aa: CASSAWRQPQHF
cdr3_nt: TGTGCCAGCAGTGCGTGGCGTCAGCCCCAGCATTTT

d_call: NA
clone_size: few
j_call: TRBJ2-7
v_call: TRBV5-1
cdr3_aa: CASSLGQGGPYEQYF
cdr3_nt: TGCGCCAGCAGCTTGGGTCAGGGTGGGCCCTACGAGCAGTACTTC

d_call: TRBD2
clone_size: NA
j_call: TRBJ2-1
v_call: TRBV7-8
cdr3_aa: CASSLMTSGRGEQFF
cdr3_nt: TGTGCCAGCAGCTTAATGACTAGCGGGAGAGGCGAGCAGTTCTTC

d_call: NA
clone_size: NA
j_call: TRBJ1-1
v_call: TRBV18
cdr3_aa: CASSPKLTGSTNTEAFF
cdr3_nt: TGTGCCAGCTCACCAAAACTTACAGGATCCACCAACACTGAAGCTTTCTTT

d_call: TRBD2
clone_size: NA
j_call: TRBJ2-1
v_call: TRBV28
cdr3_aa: CASISALASSYNEQFF
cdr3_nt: TGTGCCAGCATCTCCGCACTAGCGAGCTCCTACAATGAGCAGTTCTTC

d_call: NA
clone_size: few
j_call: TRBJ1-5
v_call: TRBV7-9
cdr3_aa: CASSPQGSNQPQHF
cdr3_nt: TGTGCCAGCAGCCCCCAGGGTAGCAATCAGCCCCAGCATTTT

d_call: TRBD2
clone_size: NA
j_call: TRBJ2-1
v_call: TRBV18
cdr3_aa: CASSSAGGPRNEQFF
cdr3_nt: TGTGCCAGCTCATCAGCGGGAGGGCCACGCAATGAGCAGTTCTTC

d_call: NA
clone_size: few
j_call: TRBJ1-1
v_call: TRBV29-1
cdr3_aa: CSVEETAMNTEAFF
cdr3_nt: TGCAGCGTTGAGGAGACAGCGATGAACACTGAAGCTTTCTTT

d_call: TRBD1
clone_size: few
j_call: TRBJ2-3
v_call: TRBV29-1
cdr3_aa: CSVEGGQGVDTQYF
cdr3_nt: TGCAGCGTTGAAGGGGGACAGGGGGTTGATACGCAGTATTTT

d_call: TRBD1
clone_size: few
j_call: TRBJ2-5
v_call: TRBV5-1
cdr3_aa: CASSVPQGTQETQYF
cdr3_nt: TGCGCCAGCAGCGTACCACAGGGGACCCAAGAGACCCAGTACTTC

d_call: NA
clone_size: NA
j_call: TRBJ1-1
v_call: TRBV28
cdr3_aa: CATIPSKNTEAFF
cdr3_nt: TGTGCCACCATTCCTAGCAAGAACACTGAAGCTTTCTTT

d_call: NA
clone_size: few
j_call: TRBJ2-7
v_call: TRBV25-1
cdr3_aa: CASSDGRGYYEQYF
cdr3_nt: TGTGCCAGCAGTGATGGCAGGGGCTACTACGAGCAGTACTTC

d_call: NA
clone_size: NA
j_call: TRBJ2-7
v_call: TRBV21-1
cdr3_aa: CASSKGPGEAYEQYF
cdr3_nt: TGTGCCAGCAGCAAAGGACCAGGGGAGGCTTACGAGCAGTACTTC

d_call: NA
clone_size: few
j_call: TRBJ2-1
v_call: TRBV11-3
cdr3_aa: CASSRGVQYEQFF
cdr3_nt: TGTGCCAGCAGCAGAGGGGTCCAATATGAGCAGTTCTTC

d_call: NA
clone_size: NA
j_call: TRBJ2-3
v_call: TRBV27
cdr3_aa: CASSTTRAARTSTDTQYF
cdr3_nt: TGTGCCAGCAGCACAACCAGGGCGGCCAGGACGTCCACAGATACGCAGTATTTT